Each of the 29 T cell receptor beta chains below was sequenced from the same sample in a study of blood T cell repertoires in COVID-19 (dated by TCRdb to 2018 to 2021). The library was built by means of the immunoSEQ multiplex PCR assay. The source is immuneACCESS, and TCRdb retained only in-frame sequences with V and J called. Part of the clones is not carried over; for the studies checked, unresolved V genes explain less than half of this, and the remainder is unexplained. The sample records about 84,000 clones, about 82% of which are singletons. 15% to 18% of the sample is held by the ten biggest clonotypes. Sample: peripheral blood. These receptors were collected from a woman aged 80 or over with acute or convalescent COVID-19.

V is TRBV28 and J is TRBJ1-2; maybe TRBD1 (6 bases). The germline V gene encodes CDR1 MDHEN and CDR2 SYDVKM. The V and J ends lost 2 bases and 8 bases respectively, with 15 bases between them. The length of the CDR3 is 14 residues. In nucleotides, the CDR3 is TGTGCCAGCAGTTTAATGCAGGGGTCGTACGGCTACACCTTC. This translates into CASSLMQGSYGYTF.

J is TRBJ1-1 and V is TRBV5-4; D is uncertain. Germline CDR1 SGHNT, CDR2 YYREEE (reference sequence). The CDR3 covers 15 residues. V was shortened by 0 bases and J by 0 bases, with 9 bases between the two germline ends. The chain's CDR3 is CASSLGRAVNTEAFF. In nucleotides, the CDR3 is TGTGCCAGCAGCTTGGGGCGGGCGGTGAACACTGAAGCTTTCTTT.

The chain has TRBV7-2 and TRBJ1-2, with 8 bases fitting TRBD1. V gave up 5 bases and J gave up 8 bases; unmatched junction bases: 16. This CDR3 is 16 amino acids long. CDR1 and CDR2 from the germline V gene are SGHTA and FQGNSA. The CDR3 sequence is CASSENTGQGTGGYTF. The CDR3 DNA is TGTGCCAGCAGCGAAAATACCGGACAGGGAACGGGAGGCTACACCTTC. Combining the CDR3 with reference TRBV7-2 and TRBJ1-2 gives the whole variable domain GAGVSQSPSNKVTEKGKDVELRCDPISGHTALYWYRQSLGQGLEFLIYFQGNSAPDKSGLPSDRFSAERTGGSVSTLTIQRTQQEDSAVYLCASSENTGQGTGGYTFGSGTRLTVV.

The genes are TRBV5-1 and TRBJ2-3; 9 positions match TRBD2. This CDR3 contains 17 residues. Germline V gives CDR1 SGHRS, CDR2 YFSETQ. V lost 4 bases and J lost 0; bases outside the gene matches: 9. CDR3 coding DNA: TGCGCCAGCAGCCCACTGGCTAGCGGGGTTAGCACAGATACGCAGTATTTT. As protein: CASSPLASGVSTDTQYF. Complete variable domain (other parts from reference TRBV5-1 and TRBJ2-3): KAGVTQTPRYLIKTRGQQVTLSCSPISGHRSVSWYQQTPGQGLQFLFEYFSETQRNKGNFPGRFSGRQFSNSRSEMNVSTLELGDSALYLCASSPLASGVSTDTQYFGPGTRLTVL.

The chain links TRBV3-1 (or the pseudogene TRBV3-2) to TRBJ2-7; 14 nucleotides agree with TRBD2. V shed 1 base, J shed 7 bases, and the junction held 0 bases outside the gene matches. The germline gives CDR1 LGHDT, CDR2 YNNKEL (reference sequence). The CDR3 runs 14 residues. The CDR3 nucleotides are TGTGCCAGCAGCCAAGGACTAGCGGGGGGGGAGCAGTACTTC. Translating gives CASSQGLAGGEQYF.

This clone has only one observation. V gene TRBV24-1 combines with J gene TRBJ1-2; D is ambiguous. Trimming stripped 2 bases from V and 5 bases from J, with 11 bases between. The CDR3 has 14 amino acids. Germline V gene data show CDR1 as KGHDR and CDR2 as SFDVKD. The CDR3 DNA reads TGTGCCACCAGTGATTCCCCCGGAGGGTATGGCTACACCTTC. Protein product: CATSDSPGGYGYTF.

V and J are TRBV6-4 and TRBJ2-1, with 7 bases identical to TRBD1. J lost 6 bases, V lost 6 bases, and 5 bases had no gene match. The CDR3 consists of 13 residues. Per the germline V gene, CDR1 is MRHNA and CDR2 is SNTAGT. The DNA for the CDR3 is TGTGCCAGCAGCCGGGACAGAATCAATGAGCAGTTCTTC. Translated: CASSRDRINEQFF.

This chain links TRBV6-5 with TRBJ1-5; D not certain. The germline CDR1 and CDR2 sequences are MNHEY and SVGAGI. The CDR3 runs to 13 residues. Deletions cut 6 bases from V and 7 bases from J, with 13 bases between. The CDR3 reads CASSGEMKQPQHF. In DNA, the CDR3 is TGTGCCAGCAGCGGGGAAATGAAACAGCCCCAGCATTTT.

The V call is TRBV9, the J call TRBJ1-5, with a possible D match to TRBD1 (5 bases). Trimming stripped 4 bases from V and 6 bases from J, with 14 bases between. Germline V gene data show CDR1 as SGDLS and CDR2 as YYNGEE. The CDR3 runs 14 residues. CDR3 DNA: TGTGCCAGCAGCCAGGGTTTGAATGGTCAGCCCCAGCATTTT. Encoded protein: CASSQGLNGQPQHF.

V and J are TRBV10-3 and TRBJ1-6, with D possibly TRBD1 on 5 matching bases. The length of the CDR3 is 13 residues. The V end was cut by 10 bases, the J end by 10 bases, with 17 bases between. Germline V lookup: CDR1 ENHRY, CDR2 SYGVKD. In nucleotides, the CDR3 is TGTGCCACCGGCGAAGGCGGGGGGTCACCCCTCCACTTT. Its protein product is CATGEGGGSPLHF.

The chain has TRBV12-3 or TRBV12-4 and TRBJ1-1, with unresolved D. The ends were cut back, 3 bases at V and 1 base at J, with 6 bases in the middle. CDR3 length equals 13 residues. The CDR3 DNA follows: TGTGCCAGCAGTTTGTTCCAGAACACTGAAGCTTTCTTT. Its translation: CASSLFQNTEAFF.

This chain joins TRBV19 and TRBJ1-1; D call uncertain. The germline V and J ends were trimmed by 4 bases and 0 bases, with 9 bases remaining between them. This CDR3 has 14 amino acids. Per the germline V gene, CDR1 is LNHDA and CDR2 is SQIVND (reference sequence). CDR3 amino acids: CASSTPGMNTEAFF. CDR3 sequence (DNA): TGTGCCAGTAGTACTCCGGGAATGAACACTGAAGCTTTCTTT.

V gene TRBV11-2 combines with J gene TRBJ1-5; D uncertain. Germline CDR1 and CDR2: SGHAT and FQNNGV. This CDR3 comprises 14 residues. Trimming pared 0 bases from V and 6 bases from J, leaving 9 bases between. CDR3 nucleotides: TGTGCCAGCAGCTTAGATCGGGATTCTCAGCCCCAGCATTTT. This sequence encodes CASSLDRDSQPQHF.

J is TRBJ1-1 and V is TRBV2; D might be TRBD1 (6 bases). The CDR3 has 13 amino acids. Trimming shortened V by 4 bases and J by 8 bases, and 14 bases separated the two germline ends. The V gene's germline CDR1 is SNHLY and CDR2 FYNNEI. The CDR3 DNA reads TGTGCCAGCAGTGGGAGGGGGGGAGTAGAAGCTTTCTTT. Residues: CASSGRGGVEAFF.

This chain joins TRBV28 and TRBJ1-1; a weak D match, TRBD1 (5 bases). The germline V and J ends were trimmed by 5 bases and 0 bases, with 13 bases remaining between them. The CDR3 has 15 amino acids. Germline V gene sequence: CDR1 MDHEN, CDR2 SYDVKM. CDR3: CASSGGGTLNTEAFF. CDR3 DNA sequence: TGTGCCAGCAGTGGCGGAGGGACTTTGAACACTGAAGCTTTCTTT.

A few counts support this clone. The CDR3 DNA is TGTGCCAGCAGCGTAGGAAGCGGGGGGCGTGTAGATACGCAGTATTTT. Its protein is CASSVGSGGRVDTQYF. The genes are TRBV9 and TRBJ2-3, with 9 nucleotides matching TRBD2. Germline V CDR1 and CDR2: SGDLS, YYNGEE. Trimming at V came to 0 bases and at J to 5 bases, leaving 7 bases not matched to a gene. The CDR3 is 16 residues long. Using reference TRBV9 and TRBJ2-3 for the parts outside the CDR3, the full variable domain is DSGVTQTPKHLITATGQRVTLRCSPRSGDLSVYWYQQSLDQGLQFLIQYYNGEERAKGNILERFSAQQFPDLHSELNLSSLELGDSALYFCASSVGSGGRVDTQYFGPGTRLTVL.

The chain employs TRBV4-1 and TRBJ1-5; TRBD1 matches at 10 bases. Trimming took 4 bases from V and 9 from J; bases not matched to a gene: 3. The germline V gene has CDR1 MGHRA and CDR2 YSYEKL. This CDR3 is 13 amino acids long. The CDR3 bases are TGCGCCAGCAGCCGGGACAGGGGAGGGCCCCAGCATTTT. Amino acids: CASSRDRGGPQHF.

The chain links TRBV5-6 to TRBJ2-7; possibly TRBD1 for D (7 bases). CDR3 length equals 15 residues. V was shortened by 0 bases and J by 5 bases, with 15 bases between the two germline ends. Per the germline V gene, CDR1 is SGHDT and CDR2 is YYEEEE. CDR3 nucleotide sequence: TGTGCCAGCAGCTTGGGCGGGACAGCGCTCCACGAGCAGTACTTC. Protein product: CASSLGGTALHEQYF.

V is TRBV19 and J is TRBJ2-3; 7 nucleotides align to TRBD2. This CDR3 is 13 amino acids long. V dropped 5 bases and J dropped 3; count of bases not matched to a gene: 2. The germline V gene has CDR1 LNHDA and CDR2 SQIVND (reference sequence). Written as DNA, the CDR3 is TGTGCCAGTAGTTCCGGGGGGACAGATACGCAGTATTTT. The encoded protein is CASSSGGTDTQYF.

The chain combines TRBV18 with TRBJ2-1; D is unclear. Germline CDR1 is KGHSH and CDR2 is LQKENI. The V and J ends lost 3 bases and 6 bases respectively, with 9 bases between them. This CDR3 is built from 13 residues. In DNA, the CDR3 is TGTGCCAGCTCACCTGTGGCTAGCAATGAGCAGTTCTTC. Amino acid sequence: CASSPVASNEQFF.

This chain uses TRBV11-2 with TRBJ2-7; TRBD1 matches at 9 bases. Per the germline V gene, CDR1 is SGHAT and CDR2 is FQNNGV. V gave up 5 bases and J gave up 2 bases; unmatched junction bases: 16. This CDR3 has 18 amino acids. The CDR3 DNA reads TGTGCCAGCAGCCGATCGGGGACAGGGATAGGTAGCGCCTACGAGCAGTACTTC. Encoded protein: CASSRSGTGIGSAYEQYF.

As DNA, the CDR3 is TGCAGCGTCGTTGCCAACAGGGGCACTAACTATGGCTACACCTTC. This translates into CSVVANRGTNYGYTF. This chain links TRBV29-1 with TRBJ1-2; 7 bases are shared with TRBD1. The J segment lost 0 bases and the V segment lost 6 bases, leaving 10 bases of the junction unmatched. This CDR3 contains 15 residues. In germline, CDR1 is SQVTM, CDR2 ANQGSEA.

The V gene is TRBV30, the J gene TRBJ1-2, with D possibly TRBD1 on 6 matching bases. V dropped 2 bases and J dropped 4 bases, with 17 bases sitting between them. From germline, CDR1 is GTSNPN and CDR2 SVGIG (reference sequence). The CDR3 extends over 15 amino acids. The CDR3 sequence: CAWSHRGGAGYGYTF. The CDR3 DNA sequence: TGTGCCTGGAGTCATCGAGGGGGGGCCGGCTATGGCTACACCTTC.

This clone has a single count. The DNA for the CDR3 is TGTGCCAGTAGGAGGAAACAGGATAATGAAAAACTGTTTTTT. Protein: CASRRKQDNEKLFF. The chain recombines TRBV19 with TRBJ1-4; D perhaps matches TRBD1 (5 bases). The CDR3 contains 14 residues. Germline CDR1 is LNHDA and CDR2 is SQIVND (reference sequence). Trimming shortened V by 6 bases and J by 4 bases, and 12 bases separated the two germline ends.

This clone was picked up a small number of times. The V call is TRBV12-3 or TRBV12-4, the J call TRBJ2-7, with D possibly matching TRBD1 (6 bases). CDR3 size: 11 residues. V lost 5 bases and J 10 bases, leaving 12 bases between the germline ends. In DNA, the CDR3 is TGTGCCAGCAGTGTCGACAGGACTCAGTACTTC. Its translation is CASSVDRTQYF.

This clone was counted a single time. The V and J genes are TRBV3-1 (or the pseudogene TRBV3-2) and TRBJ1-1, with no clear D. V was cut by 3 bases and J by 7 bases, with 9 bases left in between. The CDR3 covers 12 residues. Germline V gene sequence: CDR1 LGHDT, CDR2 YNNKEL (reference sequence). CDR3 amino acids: CASSQRAGEAFF. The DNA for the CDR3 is TGTGCCAGCAGCCAGAGGGCGGGTGAAGCTTTCTTT.

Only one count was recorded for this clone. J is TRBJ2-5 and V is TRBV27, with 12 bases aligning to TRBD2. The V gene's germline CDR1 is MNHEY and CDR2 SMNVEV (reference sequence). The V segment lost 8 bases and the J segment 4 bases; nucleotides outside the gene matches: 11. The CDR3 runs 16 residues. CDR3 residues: CASGNPSGGAGETQYF. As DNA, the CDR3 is TGTGCCAGCGGGAATCCTAGCGGGGGGGCCGGAGAGACCCAGTACTTC.

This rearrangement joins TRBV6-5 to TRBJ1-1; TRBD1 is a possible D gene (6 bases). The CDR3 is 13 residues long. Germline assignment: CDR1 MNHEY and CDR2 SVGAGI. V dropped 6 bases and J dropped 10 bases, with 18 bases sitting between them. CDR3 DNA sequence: TGTGCCAGCAGAGCCGGACAGCCCCCCGGAGCTTTCTTT. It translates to CASRAGQPPGAFF.

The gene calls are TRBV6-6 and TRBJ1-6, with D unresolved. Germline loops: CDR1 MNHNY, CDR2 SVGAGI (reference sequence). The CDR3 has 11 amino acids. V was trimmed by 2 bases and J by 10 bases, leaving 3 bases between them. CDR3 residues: CASSYLSPLHF. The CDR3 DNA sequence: TGTGCCAGCAGTTACCTGTCACCCCTCCACTTT.